The clone carrying this T cell receptor beta chain was counted a few times. No antigen is known for it. This CDR3 region has 12 residues. V gave up 2 bases and J gave up 3 bases, with 8 bases separating them. From germline, CDR1 is DFQATT and CDR2 SNEGSKA (reference sequence). TCRdb redid the calling of the reads with MiXCR, one entry per CDR3 protein. Of 150,000 to 180,000 distinct CDR3 sequences in the sample, 23% were seen once. This entry belongs to a study of T cell repertoires in cytomegalovirus infection. Turning to the study itself: It can be stated that public TCR beta signatures indicated CMV infection as well as a matching HLA type.

The study, taken as a whole, reports: CMV-specific HLA-C-restricted TCR beta clonotypes dominated the ex vivo response. Cumulative public TCR beta family frequency identified CMV carriers with the relevant HLA.

The specimen sequenced was PBMCs. This sequence joins TRBV20-1 and TRBJ2-7; no reliable D call. The source of this sequence is a human donor in good health (CMV status not recorded). Some clones in this sample may be carry-over from other donors' samples. The CDR3 sequence: CSARRDLYEQYF. The DNA for the CDR3 is TGCAGTGCTAGAAGGGATCTCTACGAGCAGTACTTC.